The source of this T cell receptor (beta chain) is a study of T-cell memory formation after mild COVID-19. In the study overall: Most TCR clusters belonged to a single donor. Study-level results: Clones that contracted clustered mainly in CM and EM if CD4+ and in EMRA if CD8+.

MiXCR, run by TCRdb on the 5' RACE reads, gives a single entry per CDR3 protein. The sample holds 550,000 to 600,000 distinct CDR3 sequences, less than 25% seen once. Notes on this clonotype: Its antigen is still unknown.

CDR3 size: 12 residues. V lost 5 bases, J lost 10 bases, and 7 bases stayed unmatched. Looked up from germline, CDR1 is SGHRS and CDR2 is YFSETQ. This TCR derives from an adult woman who had mild COVID-19 (a few samples of this study predate the infection). Cell type and time point are not known. The rearrangement uses TRBV5-1 and TRBJ1-2, with 8 bases that match TRBD1. Material for sequencing was PBMCs or a T cell subset sorted from them (not recorded which). The CDR3 coding sequence is TGCGCCAGCAGGATGGGACAGGCTGCCTACACCTTC. Protein: CASRMGQAAYTF.